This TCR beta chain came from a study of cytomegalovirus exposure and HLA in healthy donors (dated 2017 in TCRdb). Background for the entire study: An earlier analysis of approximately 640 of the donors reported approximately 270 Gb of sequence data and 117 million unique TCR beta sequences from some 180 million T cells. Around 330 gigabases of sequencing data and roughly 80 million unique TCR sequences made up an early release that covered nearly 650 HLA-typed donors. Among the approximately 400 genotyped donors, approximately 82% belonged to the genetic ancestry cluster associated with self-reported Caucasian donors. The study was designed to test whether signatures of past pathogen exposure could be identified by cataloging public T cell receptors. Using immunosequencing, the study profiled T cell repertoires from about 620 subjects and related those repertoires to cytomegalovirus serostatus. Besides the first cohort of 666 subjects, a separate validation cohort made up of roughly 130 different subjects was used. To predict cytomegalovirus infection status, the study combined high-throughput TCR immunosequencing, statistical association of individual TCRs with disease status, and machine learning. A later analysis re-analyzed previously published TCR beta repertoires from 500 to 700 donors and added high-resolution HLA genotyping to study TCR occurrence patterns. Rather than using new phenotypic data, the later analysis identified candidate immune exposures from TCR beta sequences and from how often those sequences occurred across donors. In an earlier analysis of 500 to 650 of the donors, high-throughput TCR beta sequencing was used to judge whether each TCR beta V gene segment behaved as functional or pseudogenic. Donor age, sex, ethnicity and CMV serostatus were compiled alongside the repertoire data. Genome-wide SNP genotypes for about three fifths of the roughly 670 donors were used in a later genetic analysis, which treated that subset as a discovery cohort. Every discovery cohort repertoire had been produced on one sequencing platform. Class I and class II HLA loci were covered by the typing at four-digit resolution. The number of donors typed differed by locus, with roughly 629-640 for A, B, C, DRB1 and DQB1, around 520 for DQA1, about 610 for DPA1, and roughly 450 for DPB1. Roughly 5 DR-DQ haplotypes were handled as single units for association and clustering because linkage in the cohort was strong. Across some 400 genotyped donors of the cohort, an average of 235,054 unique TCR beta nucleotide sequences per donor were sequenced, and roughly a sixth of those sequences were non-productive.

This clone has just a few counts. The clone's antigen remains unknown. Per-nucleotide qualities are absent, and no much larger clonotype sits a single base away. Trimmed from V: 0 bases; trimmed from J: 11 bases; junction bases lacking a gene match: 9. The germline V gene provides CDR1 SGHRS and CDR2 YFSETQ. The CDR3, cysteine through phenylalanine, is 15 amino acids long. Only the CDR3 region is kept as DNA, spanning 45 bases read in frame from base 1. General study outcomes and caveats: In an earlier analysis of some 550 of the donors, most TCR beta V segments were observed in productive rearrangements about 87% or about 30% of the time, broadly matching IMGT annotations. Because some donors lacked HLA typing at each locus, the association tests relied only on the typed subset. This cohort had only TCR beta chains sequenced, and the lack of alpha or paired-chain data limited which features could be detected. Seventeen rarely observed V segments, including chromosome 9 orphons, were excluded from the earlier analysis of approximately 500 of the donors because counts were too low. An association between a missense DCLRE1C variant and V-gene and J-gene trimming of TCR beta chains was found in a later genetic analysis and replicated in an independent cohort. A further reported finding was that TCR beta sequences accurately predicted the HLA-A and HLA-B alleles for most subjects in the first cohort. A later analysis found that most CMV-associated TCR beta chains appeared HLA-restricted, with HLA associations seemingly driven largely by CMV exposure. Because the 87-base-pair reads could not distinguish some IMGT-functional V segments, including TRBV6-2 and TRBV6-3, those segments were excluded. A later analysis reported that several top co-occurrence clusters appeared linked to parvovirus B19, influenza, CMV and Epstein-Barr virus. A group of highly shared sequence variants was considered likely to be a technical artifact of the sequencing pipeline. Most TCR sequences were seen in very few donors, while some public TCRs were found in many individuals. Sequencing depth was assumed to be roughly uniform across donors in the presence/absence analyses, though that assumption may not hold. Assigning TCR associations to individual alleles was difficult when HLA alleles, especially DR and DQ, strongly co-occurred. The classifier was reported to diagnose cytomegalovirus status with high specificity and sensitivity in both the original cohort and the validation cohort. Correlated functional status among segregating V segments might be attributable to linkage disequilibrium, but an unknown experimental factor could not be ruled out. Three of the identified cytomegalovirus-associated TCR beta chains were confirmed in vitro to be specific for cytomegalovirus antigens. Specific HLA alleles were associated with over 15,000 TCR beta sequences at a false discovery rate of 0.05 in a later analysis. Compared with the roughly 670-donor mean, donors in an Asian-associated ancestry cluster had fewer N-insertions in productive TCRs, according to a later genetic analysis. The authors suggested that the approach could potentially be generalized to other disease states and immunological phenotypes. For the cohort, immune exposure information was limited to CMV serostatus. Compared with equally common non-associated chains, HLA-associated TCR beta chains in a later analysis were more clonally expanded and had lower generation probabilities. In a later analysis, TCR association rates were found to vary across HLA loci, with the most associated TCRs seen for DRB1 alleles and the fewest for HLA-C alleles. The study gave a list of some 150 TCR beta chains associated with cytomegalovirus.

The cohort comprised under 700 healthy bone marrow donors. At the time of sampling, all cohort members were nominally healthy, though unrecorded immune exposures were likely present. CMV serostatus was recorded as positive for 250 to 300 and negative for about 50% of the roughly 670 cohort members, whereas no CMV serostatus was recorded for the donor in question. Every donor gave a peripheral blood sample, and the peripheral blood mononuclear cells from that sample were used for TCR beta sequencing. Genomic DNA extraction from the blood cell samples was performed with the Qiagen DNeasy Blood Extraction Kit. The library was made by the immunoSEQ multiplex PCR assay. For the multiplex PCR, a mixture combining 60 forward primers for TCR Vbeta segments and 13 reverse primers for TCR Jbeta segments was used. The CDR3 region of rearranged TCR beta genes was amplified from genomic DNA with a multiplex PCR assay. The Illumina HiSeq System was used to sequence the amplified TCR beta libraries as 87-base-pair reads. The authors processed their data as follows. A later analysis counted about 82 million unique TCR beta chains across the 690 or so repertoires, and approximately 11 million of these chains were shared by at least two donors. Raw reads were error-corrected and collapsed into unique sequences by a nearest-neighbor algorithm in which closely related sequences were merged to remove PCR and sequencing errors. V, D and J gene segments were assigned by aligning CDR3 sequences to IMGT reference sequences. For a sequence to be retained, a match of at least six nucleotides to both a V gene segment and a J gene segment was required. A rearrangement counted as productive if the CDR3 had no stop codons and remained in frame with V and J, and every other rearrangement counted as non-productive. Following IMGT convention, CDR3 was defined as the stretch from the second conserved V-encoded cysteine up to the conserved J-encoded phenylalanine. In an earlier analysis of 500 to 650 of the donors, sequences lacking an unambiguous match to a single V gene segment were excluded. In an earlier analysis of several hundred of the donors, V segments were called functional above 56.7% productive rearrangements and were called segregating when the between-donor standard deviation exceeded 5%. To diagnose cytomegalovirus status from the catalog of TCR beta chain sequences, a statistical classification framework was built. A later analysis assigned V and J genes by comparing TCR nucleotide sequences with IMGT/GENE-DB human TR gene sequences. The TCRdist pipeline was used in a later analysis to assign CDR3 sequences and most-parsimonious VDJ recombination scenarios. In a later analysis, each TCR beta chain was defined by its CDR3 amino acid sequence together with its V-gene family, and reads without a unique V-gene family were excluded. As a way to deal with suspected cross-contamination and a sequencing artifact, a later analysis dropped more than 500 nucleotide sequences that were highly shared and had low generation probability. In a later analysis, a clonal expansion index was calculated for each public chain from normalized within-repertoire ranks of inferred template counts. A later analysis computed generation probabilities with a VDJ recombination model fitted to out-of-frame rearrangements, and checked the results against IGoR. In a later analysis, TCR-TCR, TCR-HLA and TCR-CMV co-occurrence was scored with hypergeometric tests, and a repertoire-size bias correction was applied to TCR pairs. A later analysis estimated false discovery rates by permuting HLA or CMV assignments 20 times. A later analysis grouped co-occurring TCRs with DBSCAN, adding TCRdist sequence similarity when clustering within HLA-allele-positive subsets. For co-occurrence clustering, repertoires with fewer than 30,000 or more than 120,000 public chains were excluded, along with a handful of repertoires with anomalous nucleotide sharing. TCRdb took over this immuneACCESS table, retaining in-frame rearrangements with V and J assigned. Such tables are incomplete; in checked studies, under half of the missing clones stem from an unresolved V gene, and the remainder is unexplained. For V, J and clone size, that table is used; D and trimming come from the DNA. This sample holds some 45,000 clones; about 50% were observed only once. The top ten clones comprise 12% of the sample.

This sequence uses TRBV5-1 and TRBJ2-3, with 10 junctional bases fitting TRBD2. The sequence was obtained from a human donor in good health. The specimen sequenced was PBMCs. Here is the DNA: TGCGCCAGCAGCTTGGGCGGGACTAGCGTCATTGGGCAGTATTTT. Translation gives CASSLGGTSVIGQYF.